Listed below are T cell receptor beta chains from one sample, sequenced in a study of cytomegalovirus exposure and HLA in healthy donors. TCRdb keeps only in-frame clones here, not all; method: immunoSEQ multiplex PCR. The sample records 100,000 to 150,000 clones, roughly a tenth being singletons. The sample was PBMCs. Every receptor here comes from a woman aged 18-29 years in good health and CMV-seropositive. CDR3s include the opening cysteine and the closing phenylalanine or tryptophan. A D gene is named only where the DNA matches it firmly. Size is omitted from some rows. Given values are once, few, many or a class for expanded clones.

>TRBD2|TRBV7-9|TRBJ2-1|-
TGTGCCAGCAGCTTAAGCTGGGGGACTAGCGGGAGCCGCAATGAGCAGTTCTTC
CASSLSWGTSGSRNEQFF
>-|TRBV6-6|TRBJ1-4|-
TGTGCCAGCAGTCCCGGGGGTTCGGGAGGTGAAAAACTGTTTTTT
CASSPGGSGGEKLFF
>-|TRBV25-1|TRBJ2-5|-
TGTGCCAGCATAGGACTCCCAAACGGGATCCAGTACTTC
CASIGLPNGIQYF
>-|TRBV30|TRBJ1-2|once
TGTGCCTGGAGCGTTACGAGGGCGACTGGCTACACCTTC
CAWSVTRATGYTF
>-|TRBV19|TRBJ1-5|few
TGTGCCAGTACTCAGGATTATAGCAATCAGCCCCAGCATTTT
CASTQDYSNQPQHF
>-|TRBV7-9|TRBJ1-1|few
TGTGCCAGCAGAGGAGGGATGGTGAACACTGAGGCTTTCTTT
CASRGGMVNTEAFF
>TRBD2|TRBV19|TRBJ2-2|-
TGTGCCAGTAGTATGGGGGGTCGCGGGAGGGACACCGGGGAGCTGTTTTTT
CASSMGGRGRDTGELFF
>TRBD1|TRBV11-2|TRBJ2-2|-
TGTGCCAGCAGCTTCCCGACAGGGGGCCCCGGGGAGCTGTTTTTT
CASSFPTGGPGELFF
>-|TRBV7-9|TRBJ2-7|few
TGTGCCAGCAGCTCTCGTCTAGCGTACGAGCAGTACTTC
CASSSRLAYEQYF
>-|TRBV29-1|TRBJ1-3|few
TGCAGCGTTGAAGATCAAGTGGACATCATATATTTT
CSVEDQVDIIYF
>-|TRBV5-4|TRBJ1-5|-
TGTGCAAGCAGCACCCAGTCCGGGGCCCAGCATTTT
CASSTQSGAQHF
>-|TRBV5-8|TRBJ1-4|few
TGTGCCAGCAGCTTGTCCGGGGAAAAACTGTTTTTT
CASSLSGEKLFF